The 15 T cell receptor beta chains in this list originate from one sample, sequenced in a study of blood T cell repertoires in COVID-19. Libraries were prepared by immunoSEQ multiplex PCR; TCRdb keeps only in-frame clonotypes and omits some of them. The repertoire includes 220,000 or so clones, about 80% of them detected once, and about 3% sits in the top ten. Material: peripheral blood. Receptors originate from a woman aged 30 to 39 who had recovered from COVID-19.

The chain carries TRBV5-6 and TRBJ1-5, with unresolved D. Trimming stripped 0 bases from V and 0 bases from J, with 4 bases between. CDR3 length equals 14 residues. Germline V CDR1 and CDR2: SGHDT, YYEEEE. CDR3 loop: CASSLAGSNQPQHF. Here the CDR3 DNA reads TGTGCCAGCAGCTTGGCCGGTAGCAATCAGCCCCAGCATTTT.

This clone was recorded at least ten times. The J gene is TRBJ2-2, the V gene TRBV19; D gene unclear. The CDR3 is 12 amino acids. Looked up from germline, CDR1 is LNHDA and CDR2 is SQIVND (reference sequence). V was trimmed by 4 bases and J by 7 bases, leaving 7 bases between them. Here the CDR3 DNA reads TGTGCCAGTAGTAGGGCCTTCGGGGAGCTGTTTTTT. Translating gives CASSRAFGELFF.

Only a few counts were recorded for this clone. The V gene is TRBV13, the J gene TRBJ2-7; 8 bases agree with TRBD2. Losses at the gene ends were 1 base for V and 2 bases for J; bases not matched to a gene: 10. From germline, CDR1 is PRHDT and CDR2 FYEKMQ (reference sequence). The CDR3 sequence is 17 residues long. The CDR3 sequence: CASSLVIVGTSTYEQYF. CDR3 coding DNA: TGTGCCAGCAGCTTAGTAATAGTAGGGACTAGTACCTACGAGCAGTACTTC.

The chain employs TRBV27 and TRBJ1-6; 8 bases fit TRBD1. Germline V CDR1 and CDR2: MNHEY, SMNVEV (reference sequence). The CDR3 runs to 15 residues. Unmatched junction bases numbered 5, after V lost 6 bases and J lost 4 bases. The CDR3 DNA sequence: TGTGCCAGCAGCCCTGACAGGGGATATAATTCACCCCTCCACTTT. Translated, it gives CASSPDRGYNSPLHF.

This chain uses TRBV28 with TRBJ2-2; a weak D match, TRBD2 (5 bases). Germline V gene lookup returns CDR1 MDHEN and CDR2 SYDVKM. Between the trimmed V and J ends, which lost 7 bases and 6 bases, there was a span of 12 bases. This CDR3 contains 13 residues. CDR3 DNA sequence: TGTGCCAGCATACCTCAGGACTCCGGGGAGCTGTTTTTT. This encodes CASIPQDSGELFF. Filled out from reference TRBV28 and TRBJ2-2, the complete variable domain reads DVKVTQSSRYLVKRTGEKVFLECVQDMDHENMFWYRQDPGLGLRLIYFSYDVKMKEKGDIPEGYSVSREKKERFSLILESASTNQTSMYLCASIPQDSGELFFGEGSRLTVL.

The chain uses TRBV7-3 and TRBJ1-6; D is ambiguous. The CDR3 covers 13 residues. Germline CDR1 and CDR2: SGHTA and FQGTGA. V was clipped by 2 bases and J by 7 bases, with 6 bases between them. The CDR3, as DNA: TGTGCCAGCAGCTTAGGGCCCAATTCACCCCTCCACTTT. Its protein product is CASSLGPNSPLHF. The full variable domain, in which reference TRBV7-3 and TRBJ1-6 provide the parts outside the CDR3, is GAGVSQTPSNKVTEKGKYVELRCDPISGHTALYWYRQSLGQGPEFLIYFQGTGAADDSGLPNDRFFAVRPEGSVSTLKIQRTERGDSAVYLCASSLGPNSPLHFGNGTRLTVT.

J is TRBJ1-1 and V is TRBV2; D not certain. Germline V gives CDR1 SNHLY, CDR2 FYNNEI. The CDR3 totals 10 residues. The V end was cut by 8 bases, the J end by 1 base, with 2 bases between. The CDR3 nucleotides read TGTGCCAGCCGGAACACTGAAGCTTTCTTT. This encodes CASRNTEAFF.

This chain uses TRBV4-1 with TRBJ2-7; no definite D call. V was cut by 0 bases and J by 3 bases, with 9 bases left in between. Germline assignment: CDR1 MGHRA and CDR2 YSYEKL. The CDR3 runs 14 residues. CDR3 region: CASSQEGMFYEQYF. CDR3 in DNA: TGCGCCAGCAGCCAAGAGGGCATGTTCTACGAGCAGTACTTC.

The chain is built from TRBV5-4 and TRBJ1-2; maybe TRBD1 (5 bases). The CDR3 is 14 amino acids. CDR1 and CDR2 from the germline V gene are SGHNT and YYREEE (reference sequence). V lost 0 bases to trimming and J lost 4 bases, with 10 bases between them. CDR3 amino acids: CASSLESRVYGYTF. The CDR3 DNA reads TGTGCCAGCAGCTTGGAGTCCAGGGTCTATGGCTACACCTTC.

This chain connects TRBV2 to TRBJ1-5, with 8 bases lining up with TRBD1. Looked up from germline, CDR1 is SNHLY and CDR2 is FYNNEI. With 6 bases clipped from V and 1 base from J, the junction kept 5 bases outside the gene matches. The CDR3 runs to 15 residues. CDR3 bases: TGTGCCAGCAGCCTGGACAGGGCAAGCAATCAGCCCCAGCATTTT. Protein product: CASSLDRASNQPQHF.

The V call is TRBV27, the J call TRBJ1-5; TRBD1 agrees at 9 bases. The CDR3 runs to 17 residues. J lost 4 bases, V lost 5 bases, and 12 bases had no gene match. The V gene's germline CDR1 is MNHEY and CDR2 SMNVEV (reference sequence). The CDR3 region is CASSASTSGTGNQPQHF. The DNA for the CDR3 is TGTGCCAGCAGTGCCTCAACCTCCGGGACAGGGAATCAGCCCCAGCATTTT.

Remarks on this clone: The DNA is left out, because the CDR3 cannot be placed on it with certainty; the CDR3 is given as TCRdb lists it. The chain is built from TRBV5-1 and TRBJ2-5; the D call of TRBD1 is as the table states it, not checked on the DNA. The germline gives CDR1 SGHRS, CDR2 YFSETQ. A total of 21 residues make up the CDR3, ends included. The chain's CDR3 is CASKQASQETQYFGSRETQYF.

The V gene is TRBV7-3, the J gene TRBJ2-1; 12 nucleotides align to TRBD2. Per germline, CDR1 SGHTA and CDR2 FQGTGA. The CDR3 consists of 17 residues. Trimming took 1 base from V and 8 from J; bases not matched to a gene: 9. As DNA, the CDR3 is TGTGCCAGCAGCTTAAACGGAGGGGCTAGCGGGAGGGATGAGCAGTTCTTC. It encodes CASSLNGGASGRDEQFF.

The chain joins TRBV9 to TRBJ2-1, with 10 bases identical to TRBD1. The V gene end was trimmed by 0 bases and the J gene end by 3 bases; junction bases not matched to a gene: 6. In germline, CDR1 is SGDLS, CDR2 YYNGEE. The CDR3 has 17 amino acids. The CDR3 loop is CASSVGSRTGGYNEQFF. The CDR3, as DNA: TGTGCCAGCAGCGTAGGTTCAAGGACAGGGGGCTACAATGAGCAGTTCTTC.

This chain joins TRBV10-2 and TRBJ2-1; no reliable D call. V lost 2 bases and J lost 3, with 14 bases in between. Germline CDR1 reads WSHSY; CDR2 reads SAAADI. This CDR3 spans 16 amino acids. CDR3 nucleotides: TGCGCCAGCAGTGAGCCTAGTTATGCCCGCTACAATGAGCAGTTCTTC. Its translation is CASSEPSYARYNEQFF.